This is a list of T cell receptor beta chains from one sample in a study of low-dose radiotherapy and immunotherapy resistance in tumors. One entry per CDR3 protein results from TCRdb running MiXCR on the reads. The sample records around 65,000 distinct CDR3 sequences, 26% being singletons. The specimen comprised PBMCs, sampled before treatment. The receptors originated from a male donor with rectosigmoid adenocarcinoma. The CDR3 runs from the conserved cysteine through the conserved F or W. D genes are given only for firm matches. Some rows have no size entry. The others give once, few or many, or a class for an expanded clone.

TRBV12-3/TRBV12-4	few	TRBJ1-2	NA	CASRPRDSNYGYTF	TGTGCCAGCAGGCCCAGGGATTCGAACTATGGCTACACCTTC
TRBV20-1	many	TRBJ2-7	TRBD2	CSADIPGLADEQYF	TGCAGTGCTGATATTCCGGGACTAGCAGACGAGCAGTACTTC
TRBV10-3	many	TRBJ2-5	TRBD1	CAISDSGTGGQETQYF	TGTGCCATCAGTGATTCCGGGACAGGGGGGCAAGAGACCCAGTACTTC
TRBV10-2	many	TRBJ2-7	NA	CASSDRRLEQYF	TGCGCCAGCAGTGATAGGAGACTCGAGCAGTACTTC
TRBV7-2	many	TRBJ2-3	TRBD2	CASSPAIAGGDGVQYF	TGTGCCAGCAGCCCCGCCATAGCGGGGGGGGATGGTGTGCAGTATTTT
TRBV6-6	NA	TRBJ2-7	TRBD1	CASSVQGVRSYEQYF	TGTGCCAGCAGTGTCCAGGGGGTACGCTCCTACGAGCAGTACTTC
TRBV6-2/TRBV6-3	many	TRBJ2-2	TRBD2	CASTTSGGVTGELFF	TGTGCCAGCACCACTAGCGGGGGCGTGACCGGGGAGCTGTTTTTT
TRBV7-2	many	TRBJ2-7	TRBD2	CASSLRPAGGPYEQYF	TGTGCCAGCAGCCTCCGCCCAGCGGGGGGACCCTACGAGCAGTACTTC
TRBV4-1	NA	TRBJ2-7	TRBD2	CASSQMAGGDEQYF	TGCGCCAGCAGCCAAATGGCGGGAGGGGACGAGCAGTACTTC
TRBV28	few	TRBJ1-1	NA	CASSPAGGVAEAFF	TGTGCCAGCAGCCCCGCGGGGGGCGTTGCTGAAGCTTTCTTT
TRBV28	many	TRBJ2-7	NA	CASQTPGLYEQYF	TGTGCCAGCCAGACCCCGGGACTGTACGAGCAGTACTTC
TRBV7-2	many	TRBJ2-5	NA	CASSLTFRETQYF	TGTGCCAGCAGCTTAACATTTCGAGAGACCCAGTACTTC
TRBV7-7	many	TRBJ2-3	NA	CASSLAPGDTDTQYF	TGTGCCAGCAGCTTAGCGCCGGGGGACACAGATACGCAGTATTTT
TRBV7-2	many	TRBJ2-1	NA	CASSPSTSSYNEQFF	TGTGCCAGCAGCCCCTCAACGAGCTCCTACAATGAGCAGTTCTTC
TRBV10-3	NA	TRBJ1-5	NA	CAISESEGQPQHF	TGTGCCATCAGTGAGTCGGAGGGTCAGCCCCAGCATTTT
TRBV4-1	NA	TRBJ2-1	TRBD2	CASSTRLAGGPDEQFF	TGCGCCAGCAGCACCCGACTAGCGGGAGGGCCCGATGAGCAGTTCTTC
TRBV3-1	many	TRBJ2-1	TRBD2	CASSPAGLAGGRRYEQFF	TGTGCCAGCAGCCCCGCCGGACTAGCGGGGGGAAGGAGATACGAGCAGTTCTTC
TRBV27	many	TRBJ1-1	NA	CASSFRGPNTEAFF	TGTGCCAGCAGTTTCCGCGGTCCGAACACTGAAGCTTTCTTT
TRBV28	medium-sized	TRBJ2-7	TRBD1	CASSSPGQGSYEQYF	TGTGCCAGCAGTTCGCCGGGACAGGGGTCCTACGAGCAGTACTTC
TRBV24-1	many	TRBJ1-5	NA	CATSGSGLSNQPQHF	TGTGCCACCAGCGGATCGGGACTGAGCAATCAGCCCCAGCATTTT
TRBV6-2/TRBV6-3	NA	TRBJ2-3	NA	CASSDPGSVANTQYF	TGTGCCAGCAGTGATCCGGGCTCAGTGGCGAATACGCAGTATTTT
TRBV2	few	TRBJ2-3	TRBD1	CATKRTGSDTQYF	TGTGCCACCAAGCGGACAGGGTCAGATACGCAGTATTTT
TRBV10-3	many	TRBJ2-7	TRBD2	CAAGGRNEQYF	TGTGCCGCGGGGGGGCGCAACGAGCAGTACTTC
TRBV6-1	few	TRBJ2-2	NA	CASSYRGQGNTGELFF	TGTGCCAGCAGTTACCGTGGGCAGGGGAACACCGGGGAGCTGTTTTTT
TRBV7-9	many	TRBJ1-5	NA	CASSPTEHSNQPQHF	TGTGCCAGCAGCCCGACAGAGCATAGCAATCAGCCCCAGCATTTT
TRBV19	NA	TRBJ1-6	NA	CASSLLGPRRDSPLHF	TGTGCCAGTAGCCTTCTGGGACCCCGGAGGGATTCACCCCTCCACTTT